A single TCR beta chain is shown here with its context. Using immunoSEQ multiplex PCR, the repertoire was profiled, and TCRdb retains in-frame clones only, with some absent. The sample shows 130,000 or so clones, roughly 90% of them seen only once. The CDR3 loop spans 15 amino acids. V was clipped by 0 bases and J by 5 bases; unmatched bases: 3. CDR1 and CDR2 from the germline V gene are MNHEY and SVGAGI. The source of the sample is a study of blood T cell repertoires in COVID-19. Turning to the study itself: From T cells, B-cell-depleted T cells, or PBMCs came the material, which was cDNA or gDNA.

Material: peripheral blood. The sequence derives from a man aged 45 to 65 with active or convalescent COVID-19. J is TRBJ2-1 and V is TRBV6-5; 8 bases match TRBD1. Here the CDR3 DNA reads TGTGCCAGCAGTTACTCGAACAGGGGGAACAATGAGCAGTTCTTC. Amino acid sequence: CASSYSNRGNNEQFF.